In this sample, the clone carrying this T cell receptor beta chain turned up many times. Its antigen remains unidentified. This CDR3 region has 15 residues. Looked up from germline, CDR1 is MNHEY and CDR2 is SVGAGI. Trimming took off 0 bases at V and 0 bases at J, with 9 bases between the two ends. The data were taken from a study of T cells in Graves' hyperthyroidism and ophthalmopathy. Study-level points and caveats: Most thyroid clonotypes expanded above 0.001 were also detected in blood.

Regions amplified from RNA transcripts were the TCR beta CDR3 regions. The HTBI set primed first-round TCR CDR3 RT-PCR. TCRdb called the multiplex PCR reads again in MiXCR, with one record for every CDR3 protein. The data contain 390,000 or so distinct CDR3 sequences, 14% to 15% of them singletons. The J gene is TRBJ2-7, the V gene TRBV6-5; D unresolved. This receptor was identified in a man between 18 and 29 years old with Graves' ophthalmopathy. Specimen: blood. The CDR3 coding sequence is TGTGCCAGCAGTTACTCGAGTGGGTACTCCTACGAGCAGTACTTC. The encoded protein is CASSYSSGYSYEQYF.